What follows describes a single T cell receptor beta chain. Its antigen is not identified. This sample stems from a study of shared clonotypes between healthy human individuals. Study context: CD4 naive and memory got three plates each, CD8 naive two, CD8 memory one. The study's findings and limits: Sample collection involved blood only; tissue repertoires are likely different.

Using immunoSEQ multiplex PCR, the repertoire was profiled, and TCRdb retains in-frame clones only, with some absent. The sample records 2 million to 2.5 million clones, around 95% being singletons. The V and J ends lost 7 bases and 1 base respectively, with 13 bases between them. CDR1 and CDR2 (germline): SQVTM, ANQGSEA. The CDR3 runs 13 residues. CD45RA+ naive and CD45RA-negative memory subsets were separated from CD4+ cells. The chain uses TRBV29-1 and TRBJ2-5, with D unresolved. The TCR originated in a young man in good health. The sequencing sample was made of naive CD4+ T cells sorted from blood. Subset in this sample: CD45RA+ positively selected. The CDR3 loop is CSATQDTQETQYF. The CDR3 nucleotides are TGCAGCGCTACTCAGGATACCCAAGAGACCCAGTACTTC.